The T cell receptor (beta chain) under discussion was sequenced for a study of OX40 agonist ivuxolimab in advanced cancers. The germline V gene has CDR1 SNHLY and CDR2 FYNNEI. The CDR3 is made up of 17 amino acids. The V gene lost 2 bases and the J gene lost 3 bases, with 19 bases spanning the gap. Here immunoSEQ multiplex PCR was the method, and the copy in TCRdb shows in-frame clones only, minus some. The table shows about 48,000 clones, with about 81% occurring only once. Patients with autoimmune history or systemic immunosuppression were excluded. At cycle 4 day 1, cycle 7 day 1, and baseline, blood was sampled.

The receptor was isolated from an adult with an advanced solid tumor such as melanoma, head and neck, liver or kidney cancer. The V gene is TRBV2, the J gene TRBJ1-2, with D perhaps matching TRBD1 (5 bases). The sample in question was CD4+ or CD8+ T cells sorted from blood, obtained in a trial of the OX40 agonist ivuxolimab. The CDR3 DNA is TGTGCCAGCAGTGAAACTTTTTTTAAGACAGTGGACTATGGCTACACCTTC. It translates to CASSETFFKTVDYGYTF.